In this sample, the clone carrying this T cell receptor beta chain turned up a few times. The antigen is undetermined. This specimen comes from a study of blood T cells in healthy people across ages. Study conclusions and caveats: Estimated diversity across one million T cells was deemed an underestimate. Versus aged donors, long-lived donors had higher diversity and more naive CD4+ cells.

The authors isolated at least 6.5 million PBMCs per sample. Looked up from germline, CDR1 is SEHNR and CDR2 is FQNEAQ (reference sequence). This CDR3 comprises 15 residues. Trimming left V 9 bases short and J 5 bases short, with 23 bases between. Sample-barcoded 5' priming and a J-beta primer mix drove a second PCR of 7 to 11 cycles. Via MiXCR, TCRdb re-called the 5' RACE reads, giving one row per CDR3 protein. The profile covers 1.5 million to 2 million distinct CDR3 sequences, with about 30% appearing a single time and about 8% taken by the ten largest. This TCR was recovered from a woman younger than 45 in good health. J is TRBJ2-7 and V is TRBV7-9; possible D gene TRBD2, 6 bases. Material: blood. The CDR3 sequence: CASSRFAGISNEQYF. In nucleotides, the CDR3 is TGTGCCAGTAGCCGATTTGCGGGGATCAGCAACGAGCAGTACTTC.